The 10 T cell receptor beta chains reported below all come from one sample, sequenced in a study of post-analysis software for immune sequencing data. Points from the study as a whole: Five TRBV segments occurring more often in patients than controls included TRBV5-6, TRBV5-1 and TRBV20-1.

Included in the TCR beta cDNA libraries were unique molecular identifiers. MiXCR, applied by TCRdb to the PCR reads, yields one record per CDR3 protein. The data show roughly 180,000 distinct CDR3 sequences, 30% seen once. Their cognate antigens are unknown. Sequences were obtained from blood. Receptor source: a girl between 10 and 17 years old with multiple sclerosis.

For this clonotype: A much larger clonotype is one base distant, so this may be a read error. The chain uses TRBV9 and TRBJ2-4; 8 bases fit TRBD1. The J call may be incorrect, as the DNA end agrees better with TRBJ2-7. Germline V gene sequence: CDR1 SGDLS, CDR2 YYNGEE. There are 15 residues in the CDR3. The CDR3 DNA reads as TGTACCAGCAGCGCCAGACAGGGGCGAAACTACGAGCAGTACTTC. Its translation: CTSSARQGRNYEQYF.

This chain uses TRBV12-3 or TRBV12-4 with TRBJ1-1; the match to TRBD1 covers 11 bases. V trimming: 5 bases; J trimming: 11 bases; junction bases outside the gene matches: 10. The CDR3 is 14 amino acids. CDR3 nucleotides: TGTGCCAGCAGTGGGGCCGGGACAGGGGGTATGGCTTTCTTT. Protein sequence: CASSGAGTGGMAFF.

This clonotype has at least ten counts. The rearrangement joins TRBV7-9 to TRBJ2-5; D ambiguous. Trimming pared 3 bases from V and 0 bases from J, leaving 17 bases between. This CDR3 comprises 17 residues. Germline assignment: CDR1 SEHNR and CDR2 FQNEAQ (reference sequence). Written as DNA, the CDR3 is TGTGCCAGCAGCTTCATACGGATAAGGGATTACCAAGAGACCCAGTACTTC. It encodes CASSFIRIRDYQETQYF.

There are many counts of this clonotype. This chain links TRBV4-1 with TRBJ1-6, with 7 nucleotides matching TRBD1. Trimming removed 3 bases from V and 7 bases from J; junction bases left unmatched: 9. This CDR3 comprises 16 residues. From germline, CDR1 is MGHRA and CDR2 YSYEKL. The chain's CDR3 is CASSQKPGTENSPLHF. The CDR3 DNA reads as TGCGCCAGCAGCCAGAAGCCCGGGACAGAGAATTCACCCCTCCACTTT.

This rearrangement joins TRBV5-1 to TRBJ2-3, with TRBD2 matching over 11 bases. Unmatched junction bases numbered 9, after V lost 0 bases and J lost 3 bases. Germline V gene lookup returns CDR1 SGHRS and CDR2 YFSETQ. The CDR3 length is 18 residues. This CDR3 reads CASSLAFSGRAVTDTQYF. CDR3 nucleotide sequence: TGCGCCAGCAGCTTGGCTTTTAGCGGGAGGGCCGTGACAGATACGCAGTATTTT.

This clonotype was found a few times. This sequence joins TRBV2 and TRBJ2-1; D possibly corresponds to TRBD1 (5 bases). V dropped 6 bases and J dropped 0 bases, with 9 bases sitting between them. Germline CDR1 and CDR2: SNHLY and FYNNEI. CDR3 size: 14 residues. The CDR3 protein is CASSRQSSYNEQFF. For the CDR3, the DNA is TGTGCCAGCAGCCGACAGAGCTCCTACAATGAGCAGTTCTTC.

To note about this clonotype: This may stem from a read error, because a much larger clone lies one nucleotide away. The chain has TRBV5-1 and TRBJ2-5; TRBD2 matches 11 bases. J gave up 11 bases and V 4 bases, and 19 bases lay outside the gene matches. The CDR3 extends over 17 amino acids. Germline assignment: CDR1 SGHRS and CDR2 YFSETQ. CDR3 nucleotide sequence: TGCGCCAGCAGCCTGATGACTAGCGGGGACCTAACCTACAAGCAGTACTTC. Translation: CASSLMTSGDLTYKQYF.

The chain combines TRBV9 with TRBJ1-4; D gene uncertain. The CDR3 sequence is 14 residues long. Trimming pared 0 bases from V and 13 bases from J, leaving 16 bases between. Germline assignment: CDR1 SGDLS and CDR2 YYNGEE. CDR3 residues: CASSVDGVREGLFF. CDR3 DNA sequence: TGTGCCAGCAGCGTAGATGGGGTGCGAGAGGGACTGTTTTTT.

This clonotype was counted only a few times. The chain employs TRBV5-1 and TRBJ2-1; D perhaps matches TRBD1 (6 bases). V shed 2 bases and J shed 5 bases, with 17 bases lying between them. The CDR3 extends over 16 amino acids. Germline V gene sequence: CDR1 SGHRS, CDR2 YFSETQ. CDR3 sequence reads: CASSFSGTRGHNEQFF. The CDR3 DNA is TGCGCCAGCAGCTTTTCCGGGACAAGGGGCCACAATGAGCAGTTCTTC.

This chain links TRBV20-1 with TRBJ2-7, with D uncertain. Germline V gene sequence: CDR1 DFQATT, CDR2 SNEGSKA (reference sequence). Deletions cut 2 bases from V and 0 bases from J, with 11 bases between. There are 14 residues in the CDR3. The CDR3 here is CSARRTTDSYEQYF. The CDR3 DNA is TGCAGTGCTAGAAGGACGACGGACTCCTACGAGCAGTACTTC.